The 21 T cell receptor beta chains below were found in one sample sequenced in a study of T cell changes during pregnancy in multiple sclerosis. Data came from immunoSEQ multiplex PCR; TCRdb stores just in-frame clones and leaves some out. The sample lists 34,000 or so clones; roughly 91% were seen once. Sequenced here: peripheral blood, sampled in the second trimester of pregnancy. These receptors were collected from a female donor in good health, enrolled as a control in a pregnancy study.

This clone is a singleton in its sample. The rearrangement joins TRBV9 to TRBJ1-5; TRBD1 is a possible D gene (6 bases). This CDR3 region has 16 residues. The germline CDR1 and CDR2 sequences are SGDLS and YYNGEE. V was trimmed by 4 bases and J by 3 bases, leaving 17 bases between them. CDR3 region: CASSLGGGNVNQPQHF. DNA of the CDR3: TGTGCCAGCAGCTTGGGAGGGGGGAATGTCAATCAGCCCCAGCATTTT.

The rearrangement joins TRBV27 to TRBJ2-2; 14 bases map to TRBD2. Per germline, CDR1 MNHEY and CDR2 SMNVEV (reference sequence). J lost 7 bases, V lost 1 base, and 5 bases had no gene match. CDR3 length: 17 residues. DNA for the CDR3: TGTGCCAGCAGTTTATTGGGACTAGCGGGGGACCACGGGGAGCTGTTTTTT. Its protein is CASSLLGLAGDHGELFF.

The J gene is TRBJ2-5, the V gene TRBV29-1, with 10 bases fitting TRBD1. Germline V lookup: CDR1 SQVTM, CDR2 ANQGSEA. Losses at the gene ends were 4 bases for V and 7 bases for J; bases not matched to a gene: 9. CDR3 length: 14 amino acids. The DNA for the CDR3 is TGCAGCGTTGCGCCAGACAGGGGGCTCGGGACCCAGTACTTC. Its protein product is CSVAPDRGLGTQYF.

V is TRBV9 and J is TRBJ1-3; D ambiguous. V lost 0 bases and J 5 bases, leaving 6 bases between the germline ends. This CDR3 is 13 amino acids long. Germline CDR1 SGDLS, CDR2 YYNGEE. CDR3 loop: CASSVALRNTIYF. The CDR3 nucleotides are TGTGCCAGCAGCGTAGCTCTTAGAAACACCATATATTTT. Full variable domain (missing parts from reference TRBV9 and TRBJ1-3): DSGVTQTPKHLITATGQRVTLRCSPRSGDLSVYWYQQSLDQGLQFLIQYYNGEERAKGNILERFSAQQFPDLHSELNLSSLELGDSALYFCASSVALRNTIYFGEGSWLTVV.

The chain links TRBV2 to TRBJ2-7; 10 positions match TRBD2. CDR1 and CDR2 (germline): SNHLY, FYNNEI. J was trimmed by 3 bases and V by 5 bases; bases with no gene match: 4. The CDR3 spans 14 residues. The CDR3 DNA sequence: TGTGCCAGCAGTCCTAGCGGGGGATTCTACGAGCAGTACTTC. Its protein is CASSPSGGFYEQYF.

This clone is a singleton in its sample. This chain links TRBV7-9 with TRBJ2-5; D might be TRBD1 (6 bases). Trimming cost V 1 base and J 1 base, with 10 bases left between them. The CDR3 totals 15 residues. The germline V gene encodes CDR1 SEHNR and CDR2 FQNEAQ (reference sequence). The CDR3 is CASSLGQGIQETQYF. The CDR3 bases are TGTGCCAGCAGCTTAGGGCAGGGGATCCAAGAGACCCAGTACTTC.

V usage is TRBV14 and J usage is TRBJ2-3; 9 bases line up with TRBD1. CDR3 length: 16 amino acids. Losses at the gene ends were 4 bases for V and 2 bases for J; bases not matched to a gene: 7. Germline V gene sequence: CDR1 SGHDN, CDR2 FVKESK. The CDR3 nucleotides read TGTGCCAGCAGCCTGACGGGACAGGGACCCACAGATACGCAGTATTTT. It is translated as CASSLTGQGPTDTQYF.

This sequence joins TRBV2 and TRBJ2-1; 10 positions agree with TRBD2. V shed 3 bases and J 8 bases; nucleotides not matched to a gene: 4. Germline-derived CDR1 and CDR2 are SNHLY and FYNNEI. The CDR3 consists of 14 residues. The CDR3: CASSDLAGDHEQFF. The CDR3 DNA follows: TGTGCCAGCAGTGACCTAGCGGGGGACCATGAGCAGTTCTTC.

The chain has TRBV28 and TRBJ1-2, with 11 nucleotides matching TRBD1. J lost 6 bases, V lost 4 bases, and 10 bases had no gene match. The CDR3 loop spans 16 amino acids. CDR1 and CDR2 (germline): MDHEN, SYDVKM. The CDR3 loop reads CASSSQTGQGADGYTF. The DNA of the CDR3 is TGTGCCAGCAGTTCCCAAACCGGACAGGGGGCCGATGGCTACACCTTC.

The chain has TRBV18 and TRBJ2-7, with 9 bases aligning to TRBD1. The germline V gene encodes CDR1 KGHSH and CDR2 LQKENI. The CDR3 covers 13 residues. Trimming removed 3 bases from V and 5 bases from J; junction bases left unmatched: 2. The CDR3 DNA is TGTGCCAGCTCACCGAGGACAGGGGACGAGCAGTACTTC. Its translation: CASSPRTGDEQYF.

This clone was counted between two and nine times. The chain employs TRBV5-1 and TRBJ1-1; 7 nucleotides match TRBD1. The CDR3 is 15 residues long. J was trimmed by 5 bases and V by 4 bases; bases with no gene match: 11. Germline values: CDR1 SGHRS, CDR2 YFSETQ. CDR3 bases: TGCGCCAGCAGCAACCCACAGGGGCCCTTGACTGAAGCTTTCTTT. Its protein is CASSNPQGPLTEAFF.

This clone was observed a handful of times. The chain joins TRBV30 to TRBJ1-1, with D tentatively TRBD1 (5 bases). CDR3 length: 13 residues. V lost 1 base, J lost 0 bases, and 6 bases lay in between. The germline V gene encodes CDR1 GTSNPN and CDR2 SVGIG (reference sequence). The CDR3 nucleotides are TGTGCCTGGAGTGCGACAGTGAACACTGAAGCTTTCTTT. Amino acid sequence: CAWSATVNTEAFF.

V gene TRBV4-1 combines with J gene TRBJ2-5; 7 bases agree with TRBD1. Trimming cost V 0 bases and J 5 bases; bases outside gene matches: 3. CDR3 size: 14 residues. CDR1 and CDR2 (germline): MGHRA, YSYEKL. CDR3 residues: CASSQDRGFETQYF. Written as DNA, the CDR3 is TGCGCCAGCAGCCAAGACAGGGGGTTCGAGACCCAGTACTTC.

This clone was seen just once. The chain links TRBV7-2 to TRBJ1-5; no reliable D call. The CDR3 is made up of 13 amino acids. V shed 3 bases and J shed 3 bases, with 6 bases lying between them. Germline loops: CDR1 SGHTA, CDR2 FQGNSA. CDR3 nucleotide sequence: TGTGCCAGCAGCTTTCCGTACAATCAGCCCCAGCATTTT. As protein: CASSFPYNQPQHF.

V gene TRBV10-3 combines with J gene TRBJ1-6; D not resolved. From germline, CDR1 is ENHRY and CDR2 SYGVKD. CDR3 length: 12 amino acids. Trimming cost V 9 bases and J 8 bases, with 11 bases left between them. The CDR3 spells CAISDGDSPLHF. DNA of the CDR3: TGTGCCATTAGCGACGGGGATTCACCCCTCCACTTT.

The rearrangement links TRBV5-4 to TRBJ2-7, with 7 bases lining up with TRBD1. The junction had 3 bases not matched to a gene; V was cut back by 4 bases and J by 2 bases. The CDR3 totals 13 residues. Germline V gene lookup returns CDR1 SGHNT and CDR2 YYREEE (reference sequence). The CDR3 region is CASSRQGPYEQYF. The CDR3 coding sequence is TGTGCCAGCAGCCGACAGGGACCCTACGAGCAGTACTTC.

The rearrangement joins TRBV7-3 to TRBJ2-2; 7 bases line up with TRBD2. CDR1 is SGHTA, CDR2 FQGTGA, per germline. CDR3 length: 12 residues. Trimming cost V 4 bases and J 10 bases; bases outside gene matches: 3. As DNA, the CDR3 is TGTGCCAGCAGCTCGAGCGGGACGGAGCTGTTTTTT. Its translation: CASSSSGTELFF.

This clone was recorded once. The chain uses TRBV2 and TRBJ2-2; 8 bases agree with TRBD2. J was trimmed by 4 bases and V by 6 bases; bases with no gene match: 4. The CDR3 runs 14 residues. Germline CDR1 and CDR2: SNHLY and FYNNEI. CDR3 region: CASSPLAATGELFF. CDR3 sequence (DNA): TGTGCCAGCAGCCCACTAGCGGCCACCGGGGAGCTGTTTTTT.

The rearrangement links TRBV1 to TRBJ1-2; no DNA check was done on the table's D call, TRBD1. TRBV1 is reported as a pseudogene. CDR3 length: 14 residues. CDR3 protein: CTSSQVSRGCGYTF. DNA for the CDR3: TGCACCAGCAGCCAAGTTAGCAGGGGCTGTGGCTACACCTTC.

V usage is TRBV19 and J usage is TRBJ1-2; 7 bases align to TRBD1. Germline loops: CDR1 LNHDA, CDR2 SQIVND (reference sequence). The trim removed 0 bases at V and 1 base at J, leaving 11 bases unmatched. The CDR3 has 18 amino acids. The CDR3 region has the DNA TGTGCCAGTAGTATAGATTTTAACAGGGGCCTCAATAACTATGGCTACACCTTC. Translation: CASSIDFNRGLNNYGYTF.

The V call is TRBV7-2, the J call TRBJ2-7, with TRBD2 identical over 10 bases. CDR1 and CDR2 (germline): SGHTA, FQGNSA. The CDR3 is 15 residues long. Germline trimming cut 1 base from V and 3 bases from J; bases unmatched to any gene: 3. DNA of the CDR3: TGTGCCAGCAGCTTAGTGGCTAGCGGGAGCTACGAGCAGTACTTC. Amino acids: CASSLVASGSYEQYF.